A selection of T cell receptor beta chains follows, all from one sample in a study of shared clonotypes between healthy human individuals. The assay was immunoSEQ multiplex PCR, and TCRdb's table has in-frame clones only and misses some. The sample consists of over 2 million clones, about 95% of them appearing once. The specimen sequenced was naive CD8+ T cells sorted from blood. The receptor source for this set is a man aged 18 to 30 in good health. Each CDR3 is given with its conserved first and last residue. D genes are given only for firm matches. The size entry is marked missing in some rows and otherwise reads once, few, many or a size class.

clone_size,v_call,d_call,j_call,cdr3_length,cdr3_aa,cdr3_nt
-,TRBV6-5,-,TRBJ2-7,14,CASSYYGASYEQYF,TGTGCCAGCAGTTACTACGGGGCCTCCTACGAGCAGTACTTC
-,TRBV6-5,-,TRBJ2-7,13,CASRYRLTYEQYF,TGTGCCAGCAGATACAGGCTAACCTACGAGCAGTACTTC
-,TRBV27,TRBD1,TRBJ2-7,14,CASSSQGDSYEQYF,TGTGCCAGCAGTTCCCAGGGGGACTCCTACGAGCAGTACTTC
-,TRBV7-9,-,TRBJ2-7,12,CASSVTAYEQYF,TGTGCCAGCAGCGTGACAGCCTACGAGCAGTACTTC
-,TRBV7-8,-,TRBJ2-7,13,CASSRQPAYEQYF,TGTGCCAGCAGCCGACAGCCAGCCTACGAGCAGTACTTC
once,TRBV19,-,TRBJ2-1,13,CASSSAYYNEQFF,TGTGCCAGTAGTTCGGCTTACTACAATGAGCAGTTCTTC
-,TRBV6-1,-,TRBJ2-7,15,CASRPFLTGTYEQYF,TGTGCCAGCAGACCCTTCTTGACGGGGACCTACGAGCAGTACTTC
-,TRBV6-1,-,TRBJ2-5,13,CAILSWGLETQYF,TGTGCCATCCTCTCCTGGGGTCTGGAGACCCAGTACTTC
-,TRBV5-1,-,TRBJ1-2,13,CASSLVQGYGYTF,TGCGCCAGCAGCTTGGTTCAGGGGTATGGCTACACCTTC
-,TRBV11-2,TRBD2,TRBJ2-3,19,CASSLNGLAGLAITDTQYF,TGTGCCAGCAGCCTCAATGGACTAGCGGGCCTTGCAATCACAGATACGCAGTATTTT
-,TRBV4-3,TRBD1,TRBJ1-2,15,CASSQDRGTGYGYTF,TGCGCCAGCAGCCAAGATCGGGGGACAGGGTATGGCTACACCTTC
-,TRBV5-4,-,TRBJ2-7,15,CASSLQQGPSYEQYF,TGTGCCAGCAGCTTGCAACAGGGACCCTCCTACGAGCAGTACTTC
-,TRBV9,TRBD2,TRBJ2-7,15,CASSVSGGRGNEQYF,TGTGCCAGCAGCGTATCGGGCGGGAGGGGGAACGAGCAGTACTTC
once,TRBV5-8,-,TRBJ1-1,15,CASSLLPQENTEAFF,TGTGCCAGCAGCTTGCTACCCCAGGAGAACACTGAAGCTTTCTTT
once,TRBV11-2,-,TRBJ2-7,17,CASSPYLISPGLAEQYF,TGTGCCAGCAGCCCTTACTTGATTTCCCCTGGACTTGCCGAGCAGTACTTC
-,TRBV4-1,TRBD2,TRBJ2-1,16,CASSQDRWTSGSEQFF,TGCGCCAGCAGCCAAGATAGATGGACTAGCGGGAGTGAGCAGTTCTTC
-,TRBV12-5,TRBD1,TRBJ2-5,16,CASGLVGDRGQETQYF,TGTGCTAGTGGTTTGGTAGGGGACAGGGGGCAAGAGACCCAGTACTTC
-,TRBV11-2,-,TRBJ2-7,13,CASSLAGNYEQYF,TGTGCCAGCAGCTTGGCGGGGAACTACGAGCAGTACTTC
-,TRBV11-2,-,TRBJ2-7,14,CASSLSGGAHEQYF,TGTGCCAGCAGCTTAAGTGGGGGGGCCCACGAGCAGTACTTC
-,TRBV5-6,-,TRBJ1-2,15,CASIEMTGANYGYTF,TGTGCCAGCATCGAAATGACGGGAGCTAACTATGGCTACACCTTC
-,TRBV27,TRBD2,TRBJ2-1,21,CASSPIQRTSGASGWGNEQFF,TGTGCCAGCAGTCCCATTCAAAGGACTAGCGGGGCCTCGGGTTGGGGGAATGAGCAGTTCTTC
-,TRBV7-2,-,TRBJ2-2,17,CASSLLGGGLDTGELFF,TGTGCCAGCAGCTTATTGGGGGGCGGCCTCGACACCGGGGAGCTGTTTTTT
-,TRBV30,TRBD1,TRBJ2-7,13,CAWREDRGYEQYF,TGTGCCTGGAGGGAGGACAGGGGGTACGAGCAGTACTTC
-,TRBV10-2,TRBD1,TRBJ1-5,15,CASSEGQGFNQPQHF,TGCGCCAGCAGTGAGGGACAGGGCTTCAATCAGCCCCAGCATTTT
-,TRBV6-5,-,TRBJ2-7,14,CASSYFTGPNEQYF,TGTGCCAGCAGTTACTTTACTGGGCCGAACGAGCAGTACTTC
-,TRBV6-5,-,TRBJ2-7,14,CASSYGGDHYEQYF,TGTGCCAGCAGTTACGGTGGGGACCACTACGAGCAGTACTTC
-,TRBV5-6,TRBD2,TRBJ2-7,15,CASSLGLAGSYEQYF,TGTGCCAGCAGCTTAGGACTAGCGGGATCCTACGAGCAGTACTTC
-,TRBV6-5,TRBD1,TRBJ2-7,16,CASSYSVGQAYYEQYF,TGTGCCAGCAGTTACTCAGTGGGACAGGCATACTACGAGCAGTACTTC
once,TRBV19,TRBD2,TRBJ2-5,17,CASSPQLPWIAGETQYF,TGTGCCAGTAGTCCTCAGCTGCCCTGGATAGCGGGTGAGACCCAGTACTTC
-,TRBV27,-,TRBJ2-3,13,CASSLISTDTQYF,TGTGCCAGCAGTTTGATTAGCACAGATACGCAGTATTTT
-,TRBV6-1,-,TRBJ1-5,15,CASSEVQGGNQPQHF,TGTGCCAGCAGTGAAGTTCAGGGTGGAAATCAGCCCCAGCATTTT